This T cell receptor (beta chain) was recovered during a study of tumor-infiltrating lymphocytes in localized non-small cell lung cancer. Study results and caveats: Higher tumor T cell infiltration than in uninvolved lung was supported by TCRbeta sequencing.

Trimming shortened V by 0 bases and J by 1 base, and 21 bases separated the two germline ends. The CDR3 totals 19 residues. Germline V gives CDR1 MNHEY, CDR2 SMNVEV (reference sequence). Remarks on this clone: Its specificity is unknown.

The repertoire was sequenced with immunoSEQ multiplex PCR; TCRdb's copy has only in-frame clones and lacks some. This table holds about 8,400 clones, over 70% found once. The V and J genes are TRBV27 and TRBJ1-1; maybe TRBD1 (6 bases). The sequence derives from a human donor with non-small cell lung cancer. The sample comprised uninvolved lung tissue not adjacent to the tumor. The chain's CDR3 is CASSLSRRGFAGKNTEAFF. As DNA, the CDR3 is TGTGCCAGCAGTTTATCGAGAAGGGGGTTTGCAGGGAAGAACACTGAAGCTTTCTTT.